The T cell receptor beta chain under discussion was sequenced for a study of early T cells in non-severe SARS-CoV-2 infection (dated by TCRdb to the early 2020s). For context, the study as a whole: Because TCR sequencing was done on bulk RNA from unsorted whole blood, the alpha and beta chains could not be paired. General study outcomes and caveats: Matching against VDJdb was skewed toward anti-spike CD8 responses, likely underestimated virus-specific expansions, and missed private and CD4 specificities.

Receptors were amplified or captured by 5' RACE. TCRdb shows the sequencer as NextSeq 500. The TCR library protocol attached unique molecular identifiers to individual cDNA molecules to correct for sequencing error and PCR bias. TCR alpha and beta chains were both sequenced, and the abundances of alpha and beta sequences in each sample were closely correlated with each other. Processing in the source paper ran as follows. Decombinator V4 was used to perform V gene, J gene and CDR3 annotation of TCR sequences. TCRs were defined as expanded if a significant change between any two time points was detected under a Poisson model with p below 0.0001. Abundances of TCRs were expressed as counts per million after normalisation to the total number of TCRs sequenced in each sample. MAIT TCRs were defined by TRAV1-2 paired with TRAJ12, TRAJ20 or TRAJ33, and iNKT TCRs by TRAV10 paired with TRAJ18. VDJdb, accessed on 1 November 2021, was searched for TCRs annotated for CMV, EBV and SARS-CoV-2, and TCRs annotated for more than one antigen were excluded. TCRdb passed the public sequencing reads through fastp at Q25 and MiXCR, retaining productive beta sequences. One record per CDR3 amino acid sequence lists the most common genes and DNA. The V and J calls and clone size come from TCRdb's table, not from the authors' own analysis. For this sample the table gives tens of thousands of distinct CDR3 sequences, of which about an eighth were detected only once. The ten largest clones capture 3.5% to 5% of the sample.

The germline V end is reduced by 5 bases and the J end by 5 bases; junction bases left unmatched: 6. The CDR3 goes from the cysteine to the phenylalanine over 14 residues. Only the CDR3 DNA is retained, 42 bases long and in frame from the first base. For CDR1 and CDR2, the germline V gene (reference sequence) lists SEHNR and FQNEAQ. Only a few counts were recorded for this clonotype. What antigen it recognizes has not been identified. Base-call qualities are not available, and no considerably larger clone is one nucleotide away. The study was a case-control design nested within a healthcare worker cohort in London, UK, with weekly nasopharyngeal swab PCR tests and blood sampling. Healthcare workers were enrolled in the week of the UK lockdown, from 23 to 31 March 2020, and were followed every week for up to 16 weeks.

This TCR came from an adult who was a healthcare worker with PCR-confirmed SARS-CoV-2 infection or an uninfected control (not recorded which). The specimen was whole blood, collected at baseline. The chain is encoded by TRBV7-9 joined to TRBJ1-5; a stretch of 7 junction bases matches TRBD1. The DNA sequence is given as TGTGCCAGCAGCCCAGGACAGGACGATCAGCCCCAGCATTTT. Its coded protein is CASSPGQDDQPQHF.